These 17 T cell receptor beta chains were all obtained from the same sample, sequenced in a study of metastatic and nonmetastatic thyroid tumors. TCRdb re-processed the PCR reads through MiXCR. The sample carries approximately 16,000 clones, 9.5% to 15% recorded once. Each patient went into thyroid surgery without having received any treatment. Sequencing input: blood. These receptors were collected from a female donor with papillary thyroid cancer or a benign thyroid nodule (not recorded which). Some clones in this sample may be carry-over from other donors' samples.

As concerns this clone: This may arise from a read error, as a much more abundant clone is one base away. The chain joins TRBV20-1 to TRBJ1-1; tentatively, D is TRBD1 (6 bases). Per the germline V gene, CDR1 is DFQATT and CDR2 is SNEGSKA (reference sequence). CDR3 size: 13 residues. CDR3 protein: CNASSVGATEAFF. CDR3 DNA: TGCAATGCTAGTTCGGTGGGGGCCACTGAAGCTTTCTTT.

This chain connects TRBV7-9 to TRBJ1-6; 8 nucleotides line up with TRBD1. The trim removed 6 bases at V and 9 bases at J, leaving 7 bases unmatched. The CDR3 runs to 14 residues. In germline, CDR1 is SEHNR, CDR2 FQNEAQ (reference sequence). This chain's CDR3 is CASSGTGHTSPLHF. As DNA, the CDR3 is TGTGCCAGCAGTGGGACAGGACATACTTCACCCCTCCACTTT.

This clone was seen ten or more times. The rearrangement joins TRBV9 to TRBJ2-2; 7 positions match TRBD1. The V and J ends lost 0 bases and 7 bases, in that order; junction bases with no gene match: 6. The CDR3 spans 15 residues. CDR1 is SGDLS and CDR2 is YYNGEE in the germline V gene. In nucleotides, the CDR3 is TGTGCCAGCAGCGTAGGTCGACAGGGAATCGGGGAGCTGTTTTTT. As protein: CASSVGRQGIGELFF. The whole variable domain, filled in from reference TRBV9 and TRBJ2-2, reads DSGVTQTPKHLITATGQRVTLRCSPRSGDLSVYWYQQSLDQGLQFLIQYYNGEERAKGNILERFSAQQFPDLHSELNLSSLELGDSALYFCASSVGRQGIGELFFGEGSRLTVL.

This chain joins TRBV7-9 and TRBJ2-7, with D possibly being TRBD1 or TRBD2 (5 bases each). The CDR3 has 15 residues. Germline CDR1 and CDR2: SEHNR and FQNEAQ (reference sequence). The ends were cut back, 5 bases at V and 7 bases at J, with 21 bases in the middle. CDR3 DNA: TGTGCCAGCAGCGCCAACCCGGGACGCCGCGGAGAGCAGTACTTC. Translated, it gives CASSANPGRRGEQYF.

This clone came up many times. A junction boundary mismatches the germline segment, possibly from a read error. The CDR3 nucleotides read TGTGCCAGCTTACCAGTGCAGGGGGAGACCTACGAGCAGTACTTC. Translation: CASLPVQGETYEQYF. The chain carries TRBV18 and TRBJ2-7; 7 bases agree with TRBD1. Germline CDR1 KGHSH, CDR2 LQKENI. CDR3 length equals 15 residues.

This CDR3 is CASSLVGSSYEQYF. CDR3 coding DNA: TGTGCCAGCAGTTTAGTGGGATCTTCCTACGAGCAGTACTTC. The V call is TRBV28, the J call TRBJ2-7; D gene ambiguous. V was pared by 2 bases and J by 1 base, with 9 bases between. The CDR3 sequence is 14 residues long. Germline-derived CDR1 and CDR2 are MDHEN and SYDVKM.

This clone was observed many times. The chain employs TRBV7-8 and TRBJ1-1; D is ambiguous. Trimming shortened V by 5 bases and J by 0 bases, and 7 bases separated the two germline ends. Germline V lookup: CDR1 SGHVS, CDR2 FQNEAQ. CDR3 length: 13 residues. The CDR3 DNA follows: TGTGCCAGCAGCACAACAGTGAACACTGAAGCTTTCTTT. It encodes CASSTTVNTEAFF. Variable domain in full (rest from reference TRBV7-8 and TRBJ1-1): GAGVSQSPRYKVAKRGQDVALRCDPISGHVSLFWYQQALGQGPEFLTYFQNEAQLDKSGLPSDRFFAERPEGSVSTLKIQRTQQEDSAVYLCASSTTVNTEAFFGQGTRLTVV.

This sequence joins TRBV7-3 and TRBJ1-2, with 7 nucleotides matching TRBD1. V gave up 5 bases and J gave up 2 bases; unmatched junction bases: 8. This CDR3 is 15 amino acids long. Germline CDR1 and CDR2: SGHTA and FQGTGA. Here the CDR3 reads CASSLTGADNYGYTF. Written as DNA, the CDR3 is TGTGCCAGCAGCCTTACAGGGGCCGACAACTATGGCTACACCTTC.

This clone occurred many times. This chain links TRBV19 with TRBJ1-5; TRBD1 matches at 7 bases. V lost 4 bases and J lost 3; bases outside the gene matches: 6. Germline V gene data show CDR1 as LNHDA and CDR2 as SQIVND (reference sequence). The length of the CDR3 is 15 residues. CDR3 protein: CASSKDRIPNQPQHF. The CDR3 DNA reads TGTGCCAGTAGTAAGGACAGGATTCCCAATCAGCCCCAGCATTTT.

Worth noting for this clone: The sample contains more than one DNA sequence encoding this CDR3. The chain links TRBV6-2 or TRBV6-3 to TRBJ2-7; D might be TRBD2 (6 bases). V was trimmed by 6 bases and J by 1 base, leaving 22 bases between them. This CDR3 is 17 amino acids long. The V gene's germline CDR1 is MNHEY and CDR2 SVGEGT. CDR3 in amino acids: CASSRDSLAESSYEQYF. The CDR3 coding sequence is TGTGCCAGCAGCCGGGACTCCTTGGCGGAGAGTTCCTACGAGCAGTACTTC.

This clone was detected only a few times. A much larger clonotype is one base distant, so this may be a read error. The chain carries TRBV5-5 and TRBJ2-7, with TRBD1 matching over 9 bases. Germline CDR1 and CDR2: SGHKS and YYEKEE (reference sequence). CDR3 length equals 16 residues. The DNA of the CDR3 is TGTGCCAGCATCTTGAGTACCGGGACAGGGACCTACGAGCAGTACTTC. Protein sequence: CASILSTGTGTYEQYF.

This clone was counted between two and nine times. The V and J genes are TRBV6-6 and TRBJ1-2, with D perhaps TRBD1 (5 bases). V lost 0 bases and J lost 4, with 15 bases in between. The length of the CDR3 is 16 residues. Germline lookup yields CDR1 MNHNY and CDR2 SVGAGI (reference sequence). In DNA form, the CDR3 reads TGTGCCAGCAGTTACTCCGGGAGGGGCACCCCCTATGGCTACACCTTC. Protein sequence: CASSYSGRGTPYGYTF.

This clone was picked up many times. The gene calls are TRBV18 and TRBJ2-2; D is undetermined. The V gene's germline CDR1 is KGHSH and CDR2 LQKENI. Trimming took 0 bases from V and 0 from J, leaving 2 bases between them. The CDR3 consists of 14 residues. The CDR3 spells CASSPPTNTGELFF. DNA of the CDR3: TGTGCCAGCTCACCACCGACGAACACCGGGGAGCTGTTTTTT.

In the case of this clone: Germline and junction disagree at one end, which may indicate a read error. The chain links TRBV6-5 to TRBJ1-2; D unresolved. The V gene's germline CDR1 is MNHEY and CDR2 SVGAGI. The CDR3 is 13 residues long. The CDR3 sequence: CASGYRSIYGYTF. In DNA, the CDR3 is TGTGCCAGCGGTTACAGAAGTATCTATGGCTACACCTTC.

This clone has a handful of counts. The rearrangement uses TRBV28 and TRBJ2-3, with 12 bases lining up with TRBD2. CDR1 and CDR2 (germline): MDHEN, SYDVKM. The length of the CDR3 is 15 residues. V lost 6 bases, J lost 6 bases, and 7 bases stayed unmatched. The CDR3 reads CASSYTGLAGDTQYF. In DNA form, the CDR3 reads TGTGCCAGCAGCTACACGGGACTAGCGGGCGATACGCAGTATTTT.

Notes on this clone: A read error is possible here, since a much larger clone lies one base away. The CDR3 does not close with the conserved phenylalanine or tryptophan, likely indicating a read error. V is TRBV14 and J is TRBJ2-5; D call uncertain. The germline V and J ends were trimmed by 4 bases and 4 bases, with 10 bases remaining between them. There are 13 residues in the CDR3. Germline CDR1 is SGHDN and CDR2 is FVKESK. The CDR3 DNA sequence: TGTGCCAGCAGCCGCCTGTGGGGAGAGACCCAGTACTCC. Translation gives CASSRLWGETQYS.

The table lists this clone with many counts. A much larger clone differs from this one at a single base, so this may be a read error. The J gene is TRBJ1-6, the V gene TRBV6-1; a possible D gene is TRBD1 (5 bases). This CDR3 spans 15 amino acids. Between the trimmed V and J ends, which lost 8 bases and 6 bases, there was a span of 17 bases. Germline values: CDR1 MNHNS, CDR2 SASEGT. The CDR3 here is CASWSPGRGNSPLHF. For the CDR3, the DNA is TGTGCCAGCTGGTCCCCGGGACGGGGTAATTCACCCCTCCACTTT.